A single sample gave rise to the 10 T cell receptor beta chains below, sequenced in a study of cytomegalovirus exposure and HLA in healthy donors (dated by TCRdb to 2015 to 2018). Library prep was done by the immunoSEQ multiplex PCR assay. TCRdb stores this immuneACCESS table with in-frame sequences only. Part of the clones is absent; in the studies checked, under half of the shortfall reflects unresolved V genes, and no reason is known for the rest. The sample yields roughly 80,000 clones; about 92% were counted once. The ten most abundant clones make up approximately 0.67% of the sample. Input material: PBMCs. The source is a man between 18 and 29 years old in good health and CMV-seronegative.

The V gene is TRBV6-5, the J gene TRBJ2-5; TRBD1 matches 8 bases. Germline values: CDR1 MNHEY, CDR2 SVGAGI. The CDR3 length is 13 residues. The V and J ends lost 2 bases and 4 bases, in that order; junction bases with no gene match: 0. Here the CDR3 DNA reads TGTGCCAGCAGTTACGGACAGGGAGAGACCCAGTACTTC. Residues: CASSYGQGETQYF.

This clone was counted a few times. The rearrangement joins TRBV5-1 to TRBJ2-3; possible D gene TRBD2, 5 bases. CDR3 size: 16 residues. The germline V and J ends were trimmed by 1 base and 0 bases, with 12 bases remaining between them. Germline CDR1 SGHRS, CDR2 YFSETQ. The CDR3 here is CASSLMYRGSTDTQYF. CDR3 nucleotide sequence: TGCGCCAGCAGCTTGATGTATCGGGGAAGCACAGATACGCAGTATTTT.

J is TRBJ1-1 and V is TRBV29-1; 7 bases agree with TRBD1. The germline V gene has CDR1 SQVTM and CDR2 ANQGSEA. The CDR3 is made up of 13 amino acids. With 6 bases clipped from V and 1 base from J, the junction kept 5 bases outside the gene matches. The CDR3 reads CSVLDRTNTEAFF. In DNA form, the CDR3 reads TGCAGCGTCCTGGACAGGACGAACACTGAAGCTTTCTTT.

This clone was recorded only once. The chain carries TRBV27 and TRBJ2-3; D remains ambiguous. The CDR3 loop spans 14 amino acids. Trimming took 6 bases from V and 1 from J, leaving 11 bases between them. Per germline, CDR1 MNHEY and CDR2 SMNVEV (reference sequence). CDR3 bases: TGTGCCAGCAGCCGAGGAGAAGGCACAGATACGCAGTATTTT. Translating it yields CASSRGEGTDTQYF.

V and J are TRBV10-3 and TRBJ1-1, with D tentatively TRBD1 (6 bases). The V gene's germline CDR1 is ENHRY and CDR2 SYGVKD. CDR3 length equals 12 residues. With 6 bases removed from V and 10 bases from J, the gap between germline ends came to 15 bases. CDR3 sequence reads: CAISHDRLAAFF. The CDR3 bases are TGTGCCATCAGCCACGACAGGTTGGCAGCTTTCTTT.

The chain links TRBV2 to TRBJ2-3; TRBD1 is a possible D gene (6 bases). CDR3 length equals 13 residues. Deletions cut 7 bases from V and 0 bases from J, with 8 bases between. Per the germline V gene, CDR1 is SNHLY and CDR2 is FYNNEI. CDR3 region: CASTGQSTDTQYF. The CDR3 coding sequence is TGTGCCAGCACTGGACAGAGCACAGATACGCAGTATTTT.

This chain uses TRBV10-3 with TRBJ2-3; D remains unclear. With 3 bases removed from V and 11 bases from J, the gap between germline ends came to 15 bases. The CDR3 runs 13 residues. Germline V CDR1 and CDR2: ENHRY, SYGVKD. The CDR3 DNA reads as TGTGCCATCAGTGAATTACCGAGCGTTATGCAGTATTTT. Translation gives CAISELPSVMQYF.

The V and J genes are TRBV5-4 and TRBJ1-4, with 11 bases matching TRBD1. V lost 4 bases, J lost 7 bases, and 6 bases stayed unmatched. Germline V gene data show CDR1 as SGHNT and CDR2 as YYREEE (reference sequence). This CDR3 comprises 15 residues. CDR3 nucleotides: TGTGCCAGCAGCCCCACGGGACAGGGGGTTGAAAAACTGTTTTTT. This gives the protein CASSPTGQGVEKLFF.

This rearrangement joins TRBV5-1 to TRBJ2-2, with a weak D call TRBD1 (5 bases). Trimming left V 2 bases short and J 0 bases short, with 11 bases between. This CDR3 is built from 16 residues. Germline assignment: CDR1 SGHRS and CDR2 YFSETQ. The CDR3 is CASSLGDSTNTGELFF. The CDR3 DNA follows: TGCGCCAGCAGCTTAGGGGATAGCACGAACACCGGGGAGCTGTTTTTT.

The V call is TRBV19, the J call TRBJ2-3, with TRBD1 identical over 8 bases. The germline CDR1 and CDR2 sequences are LNHDA and SQIVND (reference sequence). CDR3 length: 15 amino acids. V lost 3 bases and J lost 3; bases outside the gene matches: 5. In DNA, the CDR3 is TGTGCCAGTAGTATGGACAGGGTGGGAACAGATACGCAGTATTTT. Translating it yields CASSMDRVGTDTQYF.